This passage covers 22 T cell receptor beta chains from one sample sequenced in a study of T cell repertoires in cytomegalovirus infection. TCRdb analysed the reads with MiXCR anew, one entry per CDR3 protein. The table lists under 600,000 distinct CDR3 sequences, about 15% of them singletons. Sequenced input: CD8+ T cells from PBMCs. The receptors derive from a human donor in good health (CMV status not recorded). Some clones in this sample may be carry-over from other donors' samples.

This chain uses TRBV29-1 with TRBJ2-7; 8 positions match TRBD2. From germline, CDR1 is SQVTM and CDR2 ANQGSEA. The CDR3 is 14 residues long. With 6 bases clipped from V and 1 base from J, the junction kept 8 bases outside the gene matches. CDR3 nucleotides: TGCAGCGTGAGGGAGGGGACTAGATCCTACGAGCAGTACTTC. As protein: CSVREGTRSYEQYF.

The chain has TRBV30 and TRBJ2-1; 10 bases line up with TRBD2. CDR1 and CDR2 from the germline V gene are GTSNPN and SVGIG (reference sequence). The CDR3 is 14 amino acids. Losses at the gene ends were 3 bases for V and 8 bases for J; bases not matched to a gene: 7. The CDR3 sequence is CAWRFLAGEHEQFF. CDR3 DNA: TGTGCCTGGAGATTCCTAGCGGGAGAGCATGAGCAGTTCTTC.

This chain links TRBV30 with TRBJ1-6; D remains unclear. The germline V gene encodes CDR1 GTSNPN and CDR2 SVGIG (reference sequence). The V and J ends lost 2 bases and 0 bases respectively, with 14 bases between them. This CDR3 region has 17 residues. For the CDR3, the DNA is TGTGCCTGGAGTCCCGAACGGAGGAGCTCCTATAATTCACCCCTCCACTTT. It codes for CAWSPERRSSYNSPLHF.

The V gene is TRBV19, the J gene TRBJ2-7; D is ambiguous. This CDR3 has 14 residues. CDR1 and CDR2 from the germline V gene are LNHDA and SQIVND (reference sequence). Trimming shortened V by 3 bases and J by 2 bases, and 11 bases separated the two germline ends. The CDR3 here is CASSINQNTYEQYF. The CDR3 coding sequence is TGTGCCAGTAGTATCAATCAGAACACCTACGAGCAGTACTTC.

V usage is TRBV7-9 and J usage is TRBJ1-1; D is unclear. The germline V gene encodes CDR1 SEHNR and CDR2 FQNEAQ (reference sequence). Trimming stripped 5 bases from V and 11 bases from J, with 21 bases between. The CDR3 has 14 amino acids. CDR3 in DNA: TGTGCCAGCAGCCCTTCGACACGGTCCCGCAGCGCTTTCTTT. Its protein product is CASSPSTRSRSAFF.

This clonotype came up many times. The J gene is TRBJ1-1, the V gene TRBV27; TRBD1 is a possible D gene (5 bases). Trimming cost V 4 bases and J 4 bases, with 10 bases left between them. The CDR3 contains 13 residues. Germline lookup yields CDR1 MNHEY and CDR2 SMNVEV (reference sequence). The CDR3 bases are TGTGCCAGCAGTTACGGGACGGGCACTGAAGCTTTCTTT. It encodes CASSYGTGTEAFF.

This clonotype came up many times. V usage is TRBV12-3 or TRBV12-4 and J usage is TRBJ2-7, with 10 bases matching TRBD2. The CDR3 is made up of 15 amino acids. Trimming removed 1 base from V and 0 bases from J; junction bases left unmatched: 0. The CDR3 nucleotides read TGTGCCAGCAGTTTAGAGCGGGGGGGCTCCTACGAGCAGTACTTC. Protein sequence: CASSLERGGSYEQYF.

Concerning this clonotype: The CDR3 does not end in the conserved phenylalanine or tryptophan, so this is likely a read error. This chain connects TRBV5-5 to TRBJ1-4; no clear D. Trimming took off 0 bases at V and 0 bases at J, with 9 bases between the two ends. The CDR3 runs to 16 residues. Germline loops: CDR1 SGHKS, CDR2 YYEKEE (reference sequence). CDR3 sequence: CASSLERLATNEKLFC. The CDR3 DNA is TGTGCCAGCAGCTTGGAGCGCCTTGCAACTAATGAAAAACTGTTTTGT.

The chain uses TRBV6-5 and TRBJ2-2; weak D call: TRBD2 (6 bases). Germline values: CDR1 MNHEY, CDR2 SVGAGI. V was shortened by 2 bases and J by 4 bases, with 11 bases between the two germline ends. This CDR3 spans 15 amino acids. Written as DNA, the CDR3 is TGTGCCAGCAGTTACATGCGGGGAGGCACCGGGGAGCTGTTTTTT. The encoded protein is CASSYMRGGTGELFF.

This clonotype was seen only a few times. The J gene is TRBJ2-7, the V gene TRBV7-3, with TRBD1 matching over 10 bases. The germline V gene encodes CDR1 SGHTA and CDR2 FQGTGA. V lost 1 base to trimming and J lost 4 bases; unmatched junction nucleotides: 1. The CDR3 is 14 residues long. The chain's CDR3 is CASSLMGQGYEQYF. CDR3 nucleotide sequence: TGTGCCAGCAGCTTAATGGGACAGGGGTACGAGCAGTACTTC.

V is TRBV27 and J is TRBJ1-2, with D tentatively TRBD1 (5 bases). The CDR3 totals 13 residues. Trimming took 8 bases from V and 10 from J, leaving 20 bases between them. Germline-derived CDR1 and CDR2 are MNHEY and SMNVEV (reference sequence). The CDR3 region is CASSSRDLSLYTF. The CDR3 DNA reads TGTGCCAGCTCCTCCCGGGACCTCTCACTCTACACCTTC.

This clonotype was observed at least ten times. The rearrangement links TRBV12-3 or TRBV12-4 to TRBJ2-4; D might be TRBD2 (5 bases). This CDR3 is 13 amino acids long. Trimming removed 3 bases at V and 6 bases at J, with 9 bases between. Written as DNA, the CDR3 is TGTGCCAGCAGTTTCGGAGGAGGAAACATTCAGTACTTC. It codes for CASSFGGGNIQYF.

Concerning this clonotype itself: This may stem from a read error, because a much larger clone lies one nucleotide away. CDR3 nucleotides: TGTGCCAGAAGTGAAACGGGACAGTTTAACTATGGCTACACCTTC. This codes for CARSETGQFNYGYTF. The rearrangement uses TRBV6-8 and TRBJ1-2; 7 nucleotides align to TRBD1. Germline CDR1 is MNHGY and CDR2 is SAAAGT. The trim removed 9 bases at V and 1 base at J, leaving 11 bases unmatched. The CDR3 consists of 15 residues.

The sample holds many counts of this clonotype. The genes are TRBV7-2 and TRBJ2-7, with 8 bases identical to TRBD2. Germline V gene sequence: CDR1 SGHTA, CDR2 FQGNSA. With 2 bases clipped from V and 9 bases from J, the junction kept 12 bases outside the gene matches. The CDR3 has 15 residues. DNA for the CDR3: TGTGCCAGCAGCTTATTAGGTGAGAGCGGGAGACCGCAGTACTTC. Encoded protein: CASSLLGESGRPQYF.

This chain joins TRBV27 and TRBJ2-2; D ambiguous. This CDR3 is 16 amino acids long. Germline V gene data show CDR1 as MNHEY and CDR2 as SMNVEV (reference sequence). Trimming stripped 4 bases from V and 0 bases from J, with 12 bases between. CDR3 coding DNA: TGTGCCAGCAGTTGGACCGGTCCCTCGAACACCGGGGAGCTGTTTTTT. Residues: CASSWTGPSNTGELFF.

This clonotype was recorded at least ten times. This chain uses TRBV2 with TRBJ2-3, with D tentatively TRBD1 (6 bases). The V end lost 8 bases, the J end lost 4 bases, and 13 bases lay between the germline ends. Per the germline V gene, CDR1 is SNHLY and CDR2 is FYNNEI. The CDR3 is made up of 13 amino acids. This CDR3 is CASPRGGPDTQYF. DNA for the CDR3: TGTGCCAGCCCTCGAGGGGGTCCAGATACGCAGTATTTT.

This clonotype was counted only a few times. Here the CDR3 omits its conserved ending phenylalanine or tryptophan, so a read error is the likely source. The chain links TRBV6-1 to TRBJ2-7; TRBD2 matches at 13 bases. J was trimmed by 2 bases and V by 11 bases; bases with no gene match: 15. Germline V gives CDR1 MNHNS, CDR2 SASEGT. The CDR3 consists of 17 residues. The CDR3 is CAAGGGLAGETPYEQYL. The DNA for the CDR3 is TGTGCCGCGGGAGGCGGACTAGCGGGAGAGACACCCTACGAGCAGTACTTA.

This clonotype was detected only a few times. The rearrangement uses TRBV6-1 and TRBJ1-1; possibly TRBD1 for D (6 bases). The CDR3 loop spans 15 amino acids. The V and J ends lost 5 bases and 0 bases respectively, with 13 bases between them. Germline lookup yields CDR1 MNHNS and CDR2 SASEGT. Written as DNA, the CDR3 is TGTGCCAGCAGTCACGATGGGGGGCTGAACACTGAAGCTTTCTTT. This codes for CASSHDGGLNTEAFF.

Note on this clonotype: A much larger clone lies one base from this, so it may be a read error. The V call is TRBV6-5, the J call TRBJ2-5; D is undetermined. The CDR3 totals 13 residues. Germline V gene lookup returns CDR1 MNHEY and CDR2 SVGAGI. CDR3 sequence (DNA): TGTGCCCGCAGTTACGGTCTAAAAGAGACCCAGTACTTC. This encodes CARSYGLKETQYF.

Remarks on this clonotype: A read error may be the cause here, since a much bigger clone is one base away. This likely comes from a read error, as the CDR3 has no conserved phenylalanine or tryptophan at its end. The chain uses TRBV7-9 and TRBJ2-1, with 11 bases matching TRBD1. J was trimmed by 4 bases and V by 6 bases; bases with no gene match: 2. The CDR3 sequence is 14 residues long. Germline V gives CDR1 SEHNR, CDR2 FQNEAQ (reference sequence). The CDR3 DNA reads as TGTGCCAGCAGTTGGGACAGGGGGTACAATGAGCAGTTCTTA. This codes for CASSWDRGYNEQFL.

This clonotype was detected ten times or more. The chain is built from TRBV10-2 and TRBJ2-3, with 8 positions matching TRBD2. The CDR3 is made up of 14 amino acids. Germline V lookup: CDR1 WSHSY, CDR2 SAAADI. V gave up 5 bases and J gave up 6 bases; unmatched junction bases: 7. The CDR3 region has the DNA TGCGCCAGCAGTCGAGCGGGGGAAGAGGATACGCAGTATTTT. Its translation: CASSRAGEEDTQYF.

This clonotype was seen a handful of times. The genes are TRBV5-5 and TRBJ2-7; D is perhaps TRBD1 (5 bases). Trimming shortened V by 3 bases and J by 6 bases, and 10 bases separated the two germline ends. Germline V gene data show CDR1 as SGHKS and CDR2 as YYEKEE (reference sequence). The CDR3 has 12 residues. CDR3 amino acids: CASSSRTREQYF. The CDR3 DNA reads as TGTGCCAGCAGCTCAAGGACACGCGAGCAGTACTTC.